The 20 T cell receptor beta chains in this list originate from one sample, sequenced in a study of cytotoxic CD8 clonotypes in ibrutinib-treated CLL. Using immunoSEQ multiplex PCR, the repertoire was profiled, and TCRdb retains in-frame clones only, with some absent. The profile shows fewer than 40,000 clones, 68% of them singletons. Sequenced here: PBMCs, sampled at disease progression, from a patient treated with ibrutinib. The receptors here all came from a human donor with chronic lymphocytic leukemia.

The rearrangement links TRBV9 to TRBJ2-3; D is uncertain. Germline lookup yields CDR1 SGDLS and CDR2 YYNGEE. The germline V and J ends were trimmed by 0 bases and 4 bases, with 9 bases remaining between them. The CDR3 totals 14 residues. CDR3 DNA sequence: TGTGCCAGCAGCGTAGACTCCTGGGCAGATACGCAGTATTTT. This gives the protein CASSVDSWADTQYF.

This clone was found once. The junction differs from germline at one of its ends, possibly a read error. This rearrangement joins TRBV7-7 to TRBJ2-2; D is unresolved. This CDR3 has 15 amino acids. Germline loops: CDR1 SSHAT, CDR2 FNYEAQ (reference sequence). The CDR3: CASSLLGPGSGELFF. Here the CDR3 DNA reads TGTGCTAGCAGCTTACTTGGCCCAGGATCCGGGGAGCTGTTTTTT.

The CDR3 coding sequence is TGTGCCAGCAGCCCCGGACAGGGTAACACCGGGGAGCTGTTTTTT. Translating it yields CASSPGQGNTGELFF. This chain joins TRBV7-3 and TRBJ2-2, with TRBD1 matching over 8 bases. Germline CDR1 and CDR2: SGHTA and FQGTGA. This CDR3 region has 15 residues. V lost 5 bases, J lost 2 bases, and 4 bases stayed unmatched.

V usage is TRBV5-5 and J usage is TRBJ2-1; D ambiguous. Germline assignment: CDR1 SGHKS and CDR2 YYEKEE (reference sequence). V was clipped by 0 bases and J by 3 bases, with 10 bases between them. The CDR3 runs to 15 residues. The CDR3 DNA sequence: TGTGCCAGCAGCTTGGAGTGGAACAGCTACAATGAGCAGTTCTTC. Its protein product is CASSLEWNSYNEQFF. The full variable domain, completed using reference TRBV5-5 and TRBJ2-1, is DAGVTQSPTHLIKTRGQQVTLRCSPISGHKSVSWYQQVLGQGPQFIFQYYEKEERGRGNFPDRFSARQFPNYSSELNVNALLLGDSALYLCASSLEWNSYNEQFFGPGTRLTVL.

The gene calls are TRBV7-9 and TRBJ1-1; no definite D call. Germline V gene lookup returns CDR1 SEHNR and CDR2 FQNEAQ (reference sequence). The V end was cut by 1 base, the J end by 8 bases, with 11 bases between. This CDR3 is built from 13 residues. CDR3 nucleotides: TGTGCCAGCAGCTTAGTTCGTCTAGTGGAAGCTTTCTTT. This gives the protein CASSLVRLVEAFF.

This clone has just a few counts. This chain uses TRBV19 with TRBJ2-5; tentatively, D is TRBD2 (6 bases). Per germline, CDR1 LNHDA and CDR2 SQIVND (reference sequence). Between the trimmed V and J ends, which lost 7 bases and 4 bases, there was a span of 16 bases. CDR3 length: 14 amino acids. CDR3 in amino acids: CASKREAARETQYF. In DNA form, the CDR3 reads TGTGCCAGTAAAAGGGAGGCGGCTCGAGAGACCCAGTACTTC. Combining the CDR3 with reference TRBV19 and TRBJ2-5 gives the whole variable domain DGGITQSPKYLFRKEGQNVTLSCEQNLNHDAMYWYRQDPGQGLRLIYYSQIVNDFQKGDIAEGYSVSREKKESFPLTVTSAQKNPTAFYLCASKREAARETQYFGPGTRLLVL.

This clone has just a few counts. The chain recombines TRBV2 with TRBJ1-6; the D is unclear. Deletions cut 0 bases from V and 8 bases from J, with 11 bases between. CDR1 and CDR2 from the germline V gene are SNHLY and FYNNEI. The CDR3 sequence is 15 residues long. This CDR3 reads CASSEAVTDYSPLHF. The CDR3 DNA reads TGTGCCAGCAGTGAAGCGGTGACGGATTATTCACCCCTCCACTTT.

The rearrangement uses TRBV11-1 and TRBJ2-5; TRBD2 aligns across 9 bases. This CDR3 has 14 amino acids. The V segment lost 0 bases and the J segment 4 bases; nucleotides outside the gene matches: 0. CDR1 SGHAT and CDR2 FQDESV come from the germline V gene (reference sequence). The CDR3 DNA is TGTGCCAGCAGCTTAGCACTAGCGGGAGAGACCCAGTACTTC. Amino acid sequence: CASSLALAGETQYF.

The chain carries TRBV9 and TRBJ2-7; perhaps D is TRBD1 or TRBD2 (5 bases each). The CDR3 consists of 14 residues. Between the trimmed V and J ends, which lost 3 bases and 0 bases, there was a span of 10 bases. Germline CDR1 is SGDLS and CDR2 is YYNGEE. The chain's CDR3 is CASSDGTNSYEQYF. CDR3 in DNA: TGTGCCAGCAGCGACGGGACGAACTCCTACGAGCAGTACTTC.

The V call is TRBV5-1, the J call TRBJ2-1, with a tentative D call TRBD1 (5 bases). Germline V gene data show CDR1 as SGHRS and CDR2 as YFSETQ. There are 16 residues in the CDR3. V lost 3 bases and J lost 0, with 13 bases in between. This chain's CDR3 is CASSYKQVSSYNEQFF. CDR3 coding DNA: TGCGCCAGCAGCTACAAACAGGTTAGCTCCTACAATGAGCAGTTCTTC.

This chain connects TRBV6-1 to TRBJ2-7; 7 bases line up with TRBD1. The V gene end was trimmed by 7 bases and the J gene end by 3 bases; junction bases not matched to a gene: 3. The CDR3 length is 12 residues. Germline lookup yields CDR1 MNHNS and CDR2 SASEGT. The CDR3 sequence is CASNRGVYEQYF. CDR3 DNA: TGTGCCAGCAACAGGGGAGTCTACGAGCAGTACTTC.

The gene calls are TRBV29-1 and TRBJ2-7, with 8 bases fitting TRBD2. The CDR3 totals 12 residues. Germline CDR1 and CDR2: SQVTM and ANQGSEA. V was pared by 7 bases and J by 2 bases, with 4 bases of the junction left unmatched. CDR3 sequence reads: CSAKLAAYEQYF. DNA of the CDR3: TGCAGCGCAAAACTAGCGGCCTACGAGCAGTACTTC.

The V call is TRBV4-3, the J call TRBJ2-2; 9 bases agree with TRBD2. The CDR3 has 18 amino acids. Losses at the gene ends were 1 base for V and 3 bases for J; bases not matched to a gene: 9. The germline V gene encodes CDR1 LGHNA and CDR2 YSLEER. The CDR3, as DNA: TGCGCCAGCAGCCAAGGGGTCCCGGGACTAGCTTACACCGGGGAGCTGTTTTTT. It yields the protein CASSQGVPGLAYTGELFF.

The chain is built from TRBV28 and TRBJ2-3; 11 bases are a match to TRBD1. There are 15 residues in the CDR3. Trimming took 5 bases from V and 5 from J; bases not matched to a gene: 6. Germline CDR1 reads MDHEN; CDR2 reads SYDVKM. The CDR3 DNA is TGTGCCAGCAGTCCCCGGACAGGGGGCGGAGATACGCAGTATTTT. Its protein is CASSPRTGGGDTQYF. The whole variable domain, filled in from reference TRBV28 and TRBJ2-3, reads DVKVTQSSRYLVKRTGEKVFLECVQDMDHENMFWYRQDPGLGLRLIYFSYDVKMKEKGDIPEGYSVSREKKERFSLILESASTNQTSMYLCASSPRTGGGDTQYFGPGTRLTVL.

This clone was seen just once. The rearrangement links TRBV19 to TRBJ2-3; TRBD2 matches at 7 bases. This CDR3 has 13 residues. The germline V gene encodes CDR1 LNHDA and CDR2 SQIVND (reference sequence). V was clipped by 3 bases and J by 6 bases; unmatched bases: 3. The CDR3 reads CASSIAGDDTQYF. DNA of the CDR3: TGTGCCAGTAGTATTGCGGGAGACGATACGCAGTATTTT.

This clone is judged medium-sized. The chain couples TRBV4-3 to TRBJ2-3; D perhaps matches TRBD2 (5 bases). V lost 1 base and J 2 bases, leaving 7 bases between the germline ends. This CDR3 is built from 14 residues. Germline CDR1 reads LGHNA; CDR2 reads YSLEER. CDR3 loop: CASSQAGTTDTQYF. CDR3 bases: TGCGCCAGCAGCCAAGCGGGAACCACAGATACGCAGTATTTT.

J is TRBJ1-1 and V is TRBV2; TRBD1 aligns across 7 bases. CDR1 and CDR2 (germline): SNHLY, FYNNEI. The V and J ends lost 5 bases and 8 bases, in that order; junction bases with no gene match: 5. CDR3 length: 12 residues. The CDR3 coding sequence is TGTGCCAGCAGTCAAGACAGGGAAGAAGCTTTCTTT. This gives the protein CASSQDREEAFF.

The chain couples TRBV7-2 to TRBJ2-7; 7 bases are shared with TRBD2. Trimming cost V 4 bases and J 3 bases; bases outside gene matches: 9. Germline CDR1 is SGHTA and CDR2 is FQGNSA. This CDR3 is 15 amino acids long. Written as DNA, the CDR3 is TGTGCCAGCAGCTCCGACCCTATAGCGGGCTACGAGCAGTACTTC. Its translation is CASSSDPIAGYEQYF.

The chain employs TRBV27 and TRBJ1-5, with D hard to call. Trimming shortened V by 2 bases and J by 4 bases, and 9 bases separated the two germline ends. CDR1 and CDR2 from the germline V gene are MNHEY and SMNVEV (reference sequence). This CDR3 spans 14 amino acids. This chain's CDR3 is CASSLMGVNQPQHF. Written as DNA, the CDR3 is TGTGCCAGCAGTTTAATGGGAGTAAATCAGCCCCAGCATTTT.

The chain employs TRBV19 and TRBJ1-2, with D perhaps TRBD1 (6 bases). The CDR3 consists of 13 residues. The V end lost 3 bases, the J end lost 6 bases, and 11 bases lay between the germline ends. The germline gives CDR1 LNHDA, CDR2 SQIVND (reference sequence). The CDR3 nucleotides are TGTGCCAGTAGTATTCCGACAGGTAATGGCTACACCTTC. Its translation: CASSIPTGNGYTF. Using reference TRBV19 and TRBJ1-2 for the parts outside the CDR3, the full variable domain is DGGITQSPKYLFRKEGQNVTLSCEQNLNHDAMYWYRQDPGQGLRLIYYSQIVNDFQKGDIAEGYSVSREKKESFPLTVTSAQKNPTAFYLCASSIPTGNGYTFGSGTRLTVV.